This T cell receptor beta chain emerged from a study of shared T cell receptors in the human thymus. The method was immunoSEQ multiplex PCR; TCRdb's version includes in-frame clones alone and lacks a portion of them. The sample shows some 720,000 clones, around nine tenths of them seen only once. This CDR3 is 15 amino acids long. In germline, CDR1 is SGHVS, CDR2 FQNEAQ. V lost 4 bases and J lost 2; bases outside the gene matches: 3. The same sample was also studied in work on human thymus T cells. According to that study: Thymic material originated from resections removed in the course of corrective heart surgery. Thymic and blood repertoires appeared to show biased V and J gene usage.

The rearrangement links TRBV7-8 to TRBJ1-5; TRBD1 aligns across 9 bases. This TCR was sampled from a boy in the first two years of life with a congenital heart defect. The sequenced sample consisted of thymocytes. In DNA form, the CDR3 reads TGTGCCAGCAGCTCCCGGACAGGGGGCAATCAGCCCCAGCATTTT. As protein: CASSSRTGGNQPQHF.